Listed here are 17 T cell receptor beta chains from one sample, sequenced in a study of blood T cell repertoires in COVID-19. TCRdb's table, derived via immunoSEQ multiplex PCR, lists solely in-frame clones and lacks some. The data hold roughly 320,000 clones, with more than 75% observed a single time. Material for sequencing was peripheral blood. The receptors were gathered from a man in his 70s with acute or convalescent COVID-19.

The chain links TRBV28 to TRBJ1-1; tentative D call: TRBD1 (5 bases). This CDR3 is 15 amino acids long. Germline V CDR1 and CDR2: MDHEN, SYDVKM. Trimming took 1 base from V and 5 from J, leaving 14 bases between them. CDR3 in amino acids: CASSLLSGARTEAFF. The CDR3 nucleotides are TGTGCCAGCAGTTTATTGTCTGGGGCGAGGACTGAAGCTTTCTTT.

The genes are TRBV15 and TRBJ2-7; the D gene is possibly TRBD2 (6 bases). Trimming removed 0 bases from V and 3 bases from J, with 18 bases in between. The CDR3 length is 17 residues. CDR1 is LNHNV, CDR2 YYDKDF, per germline (reference sequence). The CDR3 here is CATSRDAFGSRFYEQYF. The DNA of the CDR3 is TGTGCCACCAGCAGAGATGCTTTCGGGAGTCGGTTCTACGAGCAGTACTTC.

This clone has just one count. The chain uses TRBV19 and TRBJ2-3; TRBD2 is a possible D gene (6 bases). The CDR3 has 15 residues. Germline V gene data show CDR1 as LNHDA and CDR2 as SQIVND (reference sequence). V dropped 9 bases and J dropped 0 bases, with 16 bases sitting between them. The CDR3 is CASVKRATSTDTQYF. CDR3 bases: TGTGCCAGCGTAAAGCGGGCAACTAGCACAGATACGCAGTATTTT.

This CDR3 reads CASRRTSGTYEQYF. DNA of the CDR3: TGTGCCAGCAGACGGACTAGCGGGACCTACGAGCAGTACTTC. The chain is built from TRBV7-2 and TRBJ2-7, with 12 nucleotides matching TRBD2. The CDR3 runs 14 residues. Trimming removed 6 bases from V and 2 bases from J; junction bases left unmatched: 2. Germline-derived CDR1 and CDR2 are SGHTA and FQGNSA.

The chain combines TRBV4-3 with TRBJ2-3; weak D call: TRBD2 (6 bases). This CDR3 has 13 amino acids. Trimming shortened V by 1 base and J by 10 bases, and 12 bases separated the two germline ends. The V gene's germline CDR1 is LGHNA and CDR2 YSLEER. CDR3 coding DNA: TGCGCCAGCAGCCAAGTAATAGGAGGGGCGCAGTATTTT. It codes for CASSQVIGGAQYF.

The chain recombines TRBV5-1 with TRBJ2-3; possibly TRBD2 for D (6 bases). V lost 2 bases and J 4 bases, leaving 14 bases between the germline ends. This CDR3 is built from 15 residues. CDR1 SGHRS and CDR2 YFSETQ come from the germline V gene. The CDR3 region is CASSFTGTAADTQYF. The DNA of the CDR3 is TGCGCCAGCAGCTTTACCGGGACTGCGGCAGATACGCAGTATTTT.

The chain employs TRBV19 and TRBJ2-3, with 12 bases aligning to TRBD2. The V segment lost 5 bases and the J segment 7 bases; nucleotides outside the gene matches: 7. Germline V CDR1 and CDR2: LNHDA, SQIVND (reference sequence). The CDR3 totals 15 residues. CDR3 sequence (DNA): TGTGCCAGTAGTGACCGGACTAGCGGGGCCTATACGCAGTATTTT. It is translated as CASSDRTSGAYTQYF.

The genes are TRBV5-8 and TRBJ2-7; no definite D call. Trimming pared 4 bases from V and 2 bases from J, leaving 4 bases between. Germline CDR1 is SGHTS and CDR2 is YDEGEE. This CDR3 spans 11 amino acids. The chain's CDR3 is CASSIAYEQYF. CDR3 DNA: TGTGCCAGCAGCATAGCCTACGAGCAGTACTTC.

V gene TRBV30 combines with J gene TRBJ1-5; 7 nucleotides line up with TRBD1. The V gene end was trimmed by 4 bases and the J gene end by 7 bases; junction bases not matched to a gene: 10. The length of the CDR3 is 14 residues. Germline assignment: CDR1 GTSNPN and CDR2 SVGIG (reference sequence). The CDR3 sequence is CAWNPTGIGQPQHF. CDR3 nucleotides: TGTGCCTGGAACCCGACAGGGATAGGACAGCCCCAGCATTTT.

In this sample, this clone turned up once. The chain joins TRBV2 to TRBJ1-6; TRBD1 matches at 9 bases. The V and J ends lost 10 bases and 7 bases, in that order; junction bases with no gene match: 2. CDR1 is SNHLY and CDR2 is FYNNEI in the germline V gene. The CDR3 runs to 12 residues. The CDR3 sequence is CANGQGNSPLHF. DNA of the CDR3: TGTGCCAACGGACAGGGGAATTCACCCCTCCACTTT.

The chain couples TRBV4-1 to TRBJ1-6; D gene ambiguous. This CDR3 has 16 amino acids. CDR1 MGHRA and CDR2 YSYEKL come from the germline V gene. Trimming removed 0 bases at V and 6 bases at J, with 12 bases between. The CDR3 bases are TGCGCCAGCAGCCAAGAGGGCAAGTCTCCTAATTCACCCCTCCACTTT. Amino acid sequence: CASSQEGKSPNSPLHF.

V gene TRBV4-1 combines with J gene TRBJ2-1, with 12 bases aligning to TRBD2. The CDR3 length is 17 residues. Trimming cost V 0 bases and J 5 bases; bases outside gene matches: 5. CDR1 and CDR2 from the germline V gene are MGHRA and YSYEKL. CDR3 DNA sequence: TGCGCCAGCAGCCAAGATAACCTAGCGGGGGGGAACAATGAGCAGTTCTTC. Protein: CASSQDNLAGGNNEQFF.

The chain combines TRBV11-2 with TRBJ2-7; 7 bases line up with TRBD1. Losses at the gene ends were 5 bases for V and 4 bases for J; bases not matched to a gene: 8. Germline assignment: CDR1 SGHAT and CDR2 FQNNGV. This CDR3 is 14 amino acids long. CDR3 amino acids: CASSMGQFAYEQYF. The CDR3 DNA reads TGTGCCAGCAGCATGGGACAGTTCGCGTACGAGCAGTACTTC.

J is TRBJ2-5 and V is TRBV7-9, with a weak D call TRBD1 (5 bases). Germline assignment: CDR1 SEHNR and CDR2 FQNEAQ (reference sequence). The CDR3 spans 14 residues. V was pared by 3 bases and J by 4 bases, with 12 bases between. CDR3 nucleotide sequence: TGTGCCAGCAGCTTGGACCAGGGATTAGAGACCCAGTACTTC. It specifies CASSLDQGLETQYF.

This chain connects TRBV20-1 to TRBJ2-1, with 7 bases that match TRBD2. This CDR3 has 15 residues. Trimming took 3 bases from V and 2 from J; bases not matched to a gene: 7. CDR1 and CDR2 (germline): DFQATT, SNEGSKA (reference sequence). CDR3 sequence reads: CSASSASGAYNEQFF. DNA of the CDR3: TGCAGTGCTAGTTCGGCTAGCGGAGCCTACAATGAGCAGTTCTTC.

This rearrangement joins TRBV4-3 to TRBJ1-1; possible D gene TRBD1, 6 bases. The V end was cut by 2 bases, the J end by 2 bases, with 12 bases between. Per the germline V gene, CDR1 is LGHNA and CDR2 is YSLEER. The CDR3 length is 15 residues. The chain's CDR3 is CASSQQGWGNTEAFF. CDR3 in DNA: TGCGCCAGCAGCCAACAGGGGTGGGGCAACACTGAAGCTTTCTTT.

The chain links TRBV9 to TRBJ2-2; 8 nucleotides match TRBD1. With 0 bases clipped from V and 7 bases from J, the junction kept 5 bases outside the gene matches. The germline gives CDR1 SGDLS, CDR2 YYNGEE. This CDR3 region has 15 residues. Here the CDR3 reads CASSVVAGGHGELFF. The CDR3 DNA reads as TGTGCCAGCAGCGTAGTGGCAGGGGGCCACGGGGAGCTGTTTTTT.